The 4 T cell receptor beta chains listed next were all sequenced from one sample in a study of blood T cells in healthy people across ages. A sample-barcoded 5' primer and a J-beta primer mix were used in a second PCR of about 6 to 12 cycles. TCRdb re-called the 5' RACE reads with MiXCR, one entry per CDR3 protein. The table lists 850,000 or so distinct CDR3 sequences, more than 25% of them singletons. The sample consisted of blood. Every receptor here comes from a woman at least 80 years old in good health.

V is TRBV18 and J is TRBJ2-5; 7 bases are a match to TRBD2. Looked up from germline, CDR1 is KGHSH and CDR2 is LQKENI. The ends lost 0 bases at V and 4 bases at J; junction bases unmatched: 5. The length of the CDR3 is 15 residues. In DNA form, the CDR3 reads TGTGCCAGCTCACCACCAGTGGGGAGGGGAGAGACCCAGTACTTC. It translates to CASSPPVGRGETQYF.

This clonotype was observed at least ten times. CDR3 loop: CASSISTGTGANVLTF. As DNA, the CDR3 is TGTGCCAGCAGTATTTCGACAGGGACTGGGGCCAACGTCCTGACTTTC. J is TRBJ2-6 and V is TRBV6-6; 7 nucleotides align to TRBD1. Trimming removed 5 bases from V and 2 bases from J; junction bases left unmatched: 6. The CDR3 has 16 amino acids. CDR1 and CDR2 from the germline V gene are MNHNY and SVGAGI (reference sequence).

A few counts support this clonotype. One base away lies a much larger clone, so this may be a sequencing read error. The rearrangement joins TRBV7-9 to TRBJ2-5; D is uncertain. Germline V gene lookup returns CDR1 SEHNR and CDR2 FQNEAQ (reference sequence). The V and J ends lost 5 bases and 11 bases respectively, with 24 bases between them. The CDR3 has 15 amino acids. The CDR3 DNA reads TGTGCCAGCAGCGCACCTACAGCCAAATACAATGAGCAGTACTTC. Amino acid sequence: CASSAPTAKYNEQYF.

This clonotype turned up a few times. The chain combines TRBV5-8 with TRBJ2-5; no firm D call. V was shortened by 5 bases and J by 1 base, with 15 bases between the two germline ends. Per the germline V gene, CDR1 is SGHTS and CDR2 is YDEGEE. CDR3 length: 15 amino acids. DNA for the CDR3: TGTGCCAGCAGTCCTGGCGGCGCGTTCCAAGAGACCCAGTACTTC. Residues: CASSPGGAFQETQYF.